This TCR beta chain originates from a study of T cell responses to AZD1222 COVID-19 vaccine. Study-wide context: The study pooled second doses at about 4 or about 12 weeks. General observations from the study: Reports say nearly half of spike-specific TCRs go after unmutated variant regions. Clonal diversity was possibly underestimated, and white British individuals and females predominated among donors.

The CDR3 runs to 13 residues. The ends lost 6 bases at V and 6 bases at J; junction bases unmatched: 4. Germline CDR1 is KGHSH and CDR2 is LQKENI. The protocol was immunoSEQ multiplex PCR, while the TCRdb copy is restricted to in-frame clones and leaves out a portion. The sample yields 100,000 to 140,000 clones, around 90% seen once. About this clone itself: Its specificity is unknown.

The receptor was derived from an adult in good health. This specimen was peripheral blood, taken on day 0 of AZD1222 vaccination. The chain recombines TRBV18 with TRBJ1-4; 7 bases are shared with TRBD1. For the CDR3, the DNA is TGTGCCAGCTCGCGAACAGGGGATGAAAAACTGTTTTTT. Protein sequence: CASSRTGDEKLFF. The full variable domain, rest sourced from reference TRBV18 and TRBJ1-4, is NAGVMQNPRHLVRRRGQEARLRCSPMKGHSHVYWYRQLPEEGLKFMVYLQKENIIDESGMPKERFSAEFPKEGPSILRIQQVVRGDSAAYFCASSRTGDEKLFFGSGTQLSVL.